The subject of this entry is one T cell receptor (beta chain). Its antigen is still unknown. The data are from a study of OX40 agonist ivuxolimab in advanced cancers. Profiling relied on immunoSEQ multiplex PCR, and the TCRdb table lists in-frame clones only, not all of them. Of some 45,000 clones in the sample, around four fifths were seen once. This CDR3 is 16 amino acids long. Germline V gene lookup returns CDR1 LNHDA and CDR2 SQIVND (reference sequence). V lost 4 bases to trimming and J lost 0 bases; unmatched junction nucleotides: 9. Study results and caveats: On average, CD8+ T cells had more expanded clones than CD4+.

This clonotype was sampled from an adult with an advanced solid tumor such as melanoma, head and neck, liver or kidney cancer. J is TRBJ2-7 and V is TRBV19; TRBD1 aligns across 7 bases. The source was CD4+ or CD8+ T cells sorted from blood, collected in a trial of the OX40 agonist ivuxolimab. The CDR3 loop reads CASSRGGQEPSYEQYF. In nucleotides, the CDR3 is TGTGCCAGTAGTAGAGGAGGACAGGAACCCTCCTACGAGCAGTACTTC.